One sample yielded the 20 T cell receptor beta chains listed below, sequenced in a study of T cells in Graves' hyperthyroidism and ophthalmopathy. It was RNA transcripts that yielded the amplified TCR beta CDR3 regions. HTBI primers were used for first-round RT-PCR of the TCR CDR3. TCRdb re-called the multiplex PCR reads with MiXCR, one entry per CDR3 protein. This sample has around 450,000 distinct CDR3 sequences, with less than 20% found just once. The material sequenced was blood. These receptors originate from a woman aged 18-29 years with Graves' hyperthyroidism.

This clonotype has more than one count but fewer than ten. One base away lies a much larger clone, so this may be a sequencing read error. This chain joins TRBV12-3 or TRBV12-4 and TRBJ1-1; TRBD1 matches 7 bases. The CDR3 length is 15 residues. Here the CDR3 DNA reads TGTGCCAGCAGTTTGGGAGGGGGCATGGACACTGAAGCTTCCTTT. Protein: CASSLGGGMDTEASF.

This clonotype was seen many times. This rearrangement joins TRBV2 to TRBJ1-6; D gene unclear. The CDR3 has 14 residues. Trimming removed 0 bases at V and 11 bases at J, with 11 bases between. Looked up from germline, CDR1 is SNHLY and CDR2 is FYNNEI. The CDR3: CASSEARAPAPLHF. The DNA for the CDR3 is TGTGCCAGCAGTGAAGCGCGGGCCCCCGCACCCCTCCACTTT.

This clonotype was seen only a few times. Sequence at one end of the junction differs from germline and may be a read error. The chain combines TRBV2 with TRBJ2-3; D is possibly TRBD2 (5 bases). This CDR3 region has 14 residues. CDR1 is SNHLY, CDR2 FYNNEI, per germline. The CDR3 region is CAGSDYGSTDTQYF. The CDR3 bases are TGTGCCGGCAGTGACTACGGGAGCACAGATACGCAGTATTTT.

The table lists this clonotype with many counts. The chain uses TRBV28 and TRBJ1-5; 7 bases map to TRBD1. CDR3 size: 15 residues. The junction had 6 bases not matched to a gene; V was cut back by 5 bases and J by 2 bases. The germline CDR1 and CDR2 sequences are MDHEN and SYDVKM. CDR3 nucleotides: TGTGCCAGCAGTCGGACCGGACAGGGCAATCAGCCCCAGCATTTT. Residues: CASSRTGQGNQPQHF. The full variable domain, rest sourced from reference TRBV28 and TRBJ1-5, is DVKVTQSSRYLVKRTGEKVFLECVQDMDHENMFWYRQDPGLGLRLIYFSYDVKMKEKGDIPEGYSVSREKKERFSLILESASTNQTSMYLCASSRTGQGNQPQHFGDGTRLSIL.

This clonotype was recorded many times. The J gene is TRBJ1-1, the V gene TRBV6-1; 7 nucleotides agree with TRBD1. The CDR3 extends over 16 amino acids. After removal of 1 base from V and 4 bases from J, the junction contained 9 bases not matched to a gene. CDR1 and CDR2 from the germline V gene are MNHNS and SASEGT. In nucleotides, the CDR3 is TGTGCCAGCAGTGAAGGCCAGGGGGTAGGGGCCACTGAAGCTTTCTTT. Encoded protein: CASSEGQGVGATEAFF.

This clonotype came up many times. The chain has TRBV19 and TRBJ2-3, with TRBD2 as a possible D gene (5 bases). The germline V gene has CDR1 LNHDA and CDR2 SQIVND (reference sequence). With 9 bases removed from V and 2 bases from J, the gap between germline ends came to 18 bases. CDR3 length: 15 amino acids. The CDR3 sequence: CARNTLAGNTDTQYF. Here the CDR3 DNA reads TGTGCCAGAAACACTCTAGCCGGCAACACAGATACGCAGTATTTT.

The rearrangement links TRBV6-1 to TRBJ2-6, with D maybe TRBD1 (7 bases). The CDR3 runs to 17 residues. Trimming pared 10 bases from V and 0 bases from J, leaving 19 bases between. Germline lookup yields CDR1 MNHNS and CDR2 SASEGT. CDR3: CATRGGQANSGANVLTF. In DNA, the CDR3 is TGTGCCACCCGGGGAGGACAGGCGAACTCTGGGGCCAACGTCCTGACTTTC.

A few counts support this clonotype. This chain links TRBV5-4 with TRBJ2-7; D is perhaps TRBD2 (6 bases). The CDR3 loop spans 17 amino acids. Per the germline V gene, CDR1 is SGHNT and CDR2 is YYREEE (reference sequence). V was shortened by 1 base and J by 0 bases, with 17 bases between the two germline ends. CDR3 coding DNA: TGTGCCAGCAGCTTGCCCCAGAAGGGGAGGAGCTCCTACGAGCAGTACTTC. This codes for CASSLPQKGRSSYEQYF.

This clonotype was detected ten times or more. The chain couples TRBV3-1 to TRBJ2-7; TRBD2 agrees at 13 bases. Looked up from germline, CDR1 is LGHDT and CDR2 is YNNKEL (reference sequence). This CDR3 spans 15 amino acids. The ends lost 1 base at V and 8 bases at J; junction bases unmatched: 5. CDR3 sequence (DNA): TGTGCCAGCAGCCAAGCCGGGACTAGCGGGGCTCAGCAGTACTTC. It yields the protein CASSQAGTSGAQQYF.

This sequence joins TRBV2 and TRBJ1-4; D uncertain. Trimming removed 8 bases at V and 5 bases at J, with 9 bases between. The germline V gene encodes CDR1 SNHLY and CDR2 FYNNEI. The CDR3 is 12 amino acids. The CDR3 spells CASAGSNEKLFF. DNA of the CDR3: TGTGCCAGCGCGGGGAGCAATGAAAAACTGTTTTTT.

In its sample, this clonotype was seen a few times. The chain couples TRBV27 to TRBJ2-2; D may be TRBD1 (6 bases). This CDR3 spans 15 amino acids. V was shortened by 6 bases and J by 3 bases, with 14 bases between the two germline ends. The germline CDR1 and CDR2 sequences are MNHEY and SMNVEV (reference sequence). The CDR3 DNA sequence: TGTGCCAGCAGACCCTTGGGACAATACACCGGGGAGCTGTTTTTT. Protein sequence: CASRPLGQYTGELFF.

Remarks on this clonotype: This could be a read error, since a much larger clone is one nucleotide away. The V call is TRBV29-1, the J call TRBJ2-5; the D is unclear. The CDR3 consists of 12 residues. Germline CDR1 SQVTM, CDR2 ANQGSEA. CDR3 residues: CSTRPSQEAQYF. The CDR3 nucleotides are TGCAGCACCAGACCGTCCCAAGAGGCCCAGTACTTC. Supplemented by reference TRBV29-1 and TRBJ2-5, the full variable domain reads SAVISQKPSRDICQRGTSLTIQCQVDSQVTMMFWYRQQPGQSLTLIATANQGSEATYESGFVIDKFPISRPNLTFSTLTVSNMSPEDSSIYLCSTRPSQEAQYFGPGTRLLVL.

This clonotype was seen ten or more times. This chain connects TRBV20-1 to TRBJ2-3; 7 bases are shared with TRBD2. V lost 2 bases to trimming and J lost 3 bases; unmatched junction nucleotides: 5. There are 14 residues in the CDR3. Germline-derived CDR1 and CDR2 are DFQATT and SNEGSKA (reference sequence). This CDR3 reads CSARPLGRTDTQYF. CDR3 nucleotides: TGCAGTGCTAGACCCCTCGGGAGGACAGATACGCAGTATTTT.

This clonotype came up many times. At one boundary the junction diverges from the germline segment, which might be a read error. CDR3 nucleotides: TGTGCTAGCAGCCCTAGCGGGGTAGTTGGGAATGAGCAGTTCTTC. Protein sequence: CASSPSGVVGNEQFF. The J gene is TRBJ2-1, the V gene TRBV7-7, with 9 bases identical to TRBD2. This CDR3 region has 15 residues. Germline CDR1 reads SSHAT; CDR2 reads FNYEAQ (reference sequence).

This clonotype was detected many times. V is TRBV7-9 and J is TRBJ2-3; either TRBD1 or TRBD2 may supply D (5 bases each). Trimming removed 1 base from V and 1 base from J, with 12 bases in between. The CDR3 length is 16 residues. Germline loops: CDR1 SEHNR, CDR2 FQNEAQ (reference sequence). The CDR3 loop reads CASSLGGKGGTDTQYF. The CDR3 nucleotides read TGTGCCAGCAGCTTAGGGGGGAAAGGGGGCACAGATACGCAGTATTTT.

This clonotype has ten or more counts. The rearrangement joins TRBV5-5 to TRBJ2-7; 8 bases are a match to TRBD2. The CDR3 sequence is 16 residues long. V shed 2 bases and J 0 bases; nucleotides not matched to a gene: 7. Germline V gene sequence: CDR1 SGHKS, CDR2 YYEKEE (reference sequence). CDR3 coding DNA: TGTGCCAGCAGCTTTAGGACCAGCGGGAGCTCCTACGAGCAGTACTTC. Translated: CASSFRTSGSSYEQYF.

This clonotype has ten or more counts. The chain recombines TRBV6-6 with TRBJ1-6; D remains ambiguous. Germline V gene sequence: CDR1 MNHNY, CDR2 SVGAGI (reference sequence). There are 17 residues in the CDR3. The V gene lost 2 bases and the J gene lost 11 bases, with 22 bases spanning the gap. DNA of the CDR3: TGTGCCAGCAGTTACCCTGCCCTCATCGAAGGAATTGCACCCCTCCACTTT. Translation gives CASSYPALIEGIAPLHF.

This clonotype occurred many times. In DNA form, the CDR3 reads TGTGCCAGCAGCTCCCGAGGCAGCGGCAATCAGCCCCAGCATTTT. Its translation is CASSSRGSGNQPQHF. The chain has TRBV5-5 and TRBJ1-5; no definite D call. V lost 3 bases, J lost 2 bases, and 12 bases lay in between. Germline CDR1 and CDR2: SGHKS and YYEKEE (reference sequence). This CDR3 comprises 15 residues.

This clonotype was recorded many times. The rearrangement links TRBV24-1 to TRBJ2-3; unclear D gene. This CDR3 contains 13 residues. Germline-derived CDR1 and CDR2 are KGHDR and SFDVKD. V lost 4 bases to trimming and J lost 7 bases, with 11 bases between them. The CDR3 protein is CATSDTLRNTQYF. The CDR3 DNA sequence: TGTGCCACCAGTGACACCCTTCGGAATACGCAGTATTTT.

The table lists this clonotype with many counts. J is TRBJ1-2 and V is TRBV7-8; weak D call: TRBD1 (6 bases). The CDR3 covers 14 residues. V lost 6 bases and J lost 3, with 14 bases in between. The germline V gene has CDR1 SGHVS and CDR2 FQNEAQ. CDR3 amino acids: CASRGGGQDYGYTF. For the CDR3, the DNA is TGTGCCAGCAGAGGGGGGGGGCAGGACTATGGCTACACCTTC.